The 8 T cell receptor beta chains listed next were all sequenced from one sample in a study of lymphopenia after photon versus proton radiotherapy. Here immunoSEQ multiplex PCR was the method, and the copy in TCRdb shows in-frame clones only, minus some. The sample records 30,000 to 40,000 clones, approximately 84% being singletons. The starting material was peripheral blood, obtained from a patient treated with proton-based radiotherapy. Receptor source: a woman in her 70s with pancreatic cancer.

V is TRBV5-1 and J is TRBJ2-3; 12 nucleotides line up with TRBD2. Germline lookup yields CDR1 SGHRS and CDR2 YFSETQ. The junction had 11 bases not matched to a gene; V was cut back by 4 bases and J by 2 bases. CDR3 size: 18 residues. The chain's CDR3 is CASSPRTSGISPTDTQYF. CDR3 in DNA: TGCGCCAGCAGCCCGAGGACTAGCGGGATATCTCCCACAGATACGCAGTATTTT.

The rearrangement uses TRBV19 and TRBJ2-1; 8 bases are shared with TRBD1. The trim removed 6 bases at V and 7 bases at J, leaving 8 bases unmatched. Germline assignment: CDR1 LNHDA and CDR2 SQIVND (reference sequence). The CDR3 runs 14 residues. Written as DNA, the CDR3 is TGTGCCAGTAGCCTATGGACAGGGAGGAATGAGCAGTTCTTC. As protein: CASSLWTGRNEQFF.

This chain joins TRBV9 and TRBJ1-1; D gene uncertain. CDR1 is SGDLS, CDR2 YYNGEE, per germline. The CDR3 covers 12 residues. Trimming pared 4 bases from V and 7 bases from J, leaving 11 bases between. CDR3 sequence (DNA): TGTGCCAGCAGCTCCAGCGTTATTGAAGCTTTCTTT. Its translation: CASSSSVIEAFF. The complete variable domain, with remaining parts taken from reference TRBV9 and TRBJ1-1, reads DSGVTQTPKHLITATGQRVTLRCSPRSGDLSVYWYQQSLDQGLQFLIQYYNGEERAKGNILERFSAQQFPDLHSELNLSSLELGDSALYFCASSSSVIEAFFGQGTRLTVV.

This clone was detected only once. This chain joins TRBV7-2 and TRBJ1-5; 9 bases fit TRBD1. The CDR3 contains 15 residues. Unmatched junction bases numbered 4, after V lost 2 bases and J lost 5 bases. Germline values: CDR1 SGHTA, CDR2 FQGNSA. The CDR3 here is CASSLTGGGYQPQHF. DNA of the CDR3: TGTGCCAGCAGCTTAACAGGGGGCGGGTATCAGCCCCAGCATTTT.

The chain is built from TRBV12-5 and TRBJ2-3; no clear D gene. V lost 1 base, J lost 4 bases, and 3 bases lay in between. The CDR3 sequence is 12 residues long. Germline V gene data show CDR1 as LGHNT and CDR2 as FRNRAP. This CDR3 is CASGLGADTQYF. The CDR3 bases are TGTGCTAGTGGTTTGGGAGCAGATACGCAGTATTTT.

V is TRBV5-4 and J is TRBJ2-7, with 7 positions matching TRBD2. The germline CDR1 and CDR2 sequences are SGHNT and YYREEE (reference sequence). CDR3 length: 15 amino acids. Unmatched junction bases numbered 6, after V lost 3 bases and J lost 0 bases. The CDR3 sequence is CASSWAGGSSYEQYF. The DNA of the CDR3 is TGTGCCAGCAGCTGGGCCGGGGGGAGCTCCTACGAGCAGTACTTC.

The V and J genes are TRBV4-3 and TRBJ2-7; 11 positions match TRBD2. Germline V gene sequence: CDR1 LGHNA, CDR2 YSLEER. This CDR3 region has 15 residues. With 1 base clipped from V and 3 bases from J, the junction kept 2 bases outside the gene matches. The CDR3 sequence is CASSQATSGSYEQYF. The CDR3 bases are TGCGCCAGCAGCCAAGCCACTAGCGGGAGCTACGAGCAGTACTTC.

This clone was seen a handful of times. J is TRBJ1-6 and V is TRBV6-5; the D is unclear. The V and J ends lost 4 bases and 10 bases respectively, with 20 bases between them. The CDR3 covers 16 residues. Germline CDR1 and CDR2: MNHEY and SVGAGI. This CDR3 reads CASSSPRIRSDSPLHF. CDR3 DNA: TGTGCCAGCAGTTCCCCAAGGATCCGATCGGACTCACCCCTCCACTTT.